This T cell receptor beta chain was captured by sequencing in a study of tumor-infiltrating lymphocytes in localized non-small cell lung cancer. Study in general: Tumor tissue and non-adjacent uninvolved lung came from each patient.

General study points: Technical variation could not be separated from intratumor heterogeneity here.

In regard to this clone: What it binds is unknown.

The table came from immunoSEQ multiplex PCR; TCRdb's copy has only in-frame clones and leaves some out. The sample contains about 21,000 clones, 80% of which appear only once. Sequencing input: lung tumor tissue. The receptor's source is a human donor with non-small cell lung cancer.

CDR3 sequence reads: CASSLGLFDSYNEQFF. In DNA, the CDR3 is TGTGCCAGCAGCTTAGGCCTATTCGACTCCTACAATGAGCAGTTCTTC. The rearrangement uses TRBV7-8 and TRBJ2-1, with no clear D. With 1 base removed from V and 0 bases from J, the gap between germline ends came to 10 bases. Germline CDR1 SGHVS, CDR2 FQNEAQ. This CDR3 contains 16 residues.